A single sample is the source of the 20 T cell receptor beta chains below, sequenced in a study of CD8+ T cells in alopecia areata. cDNA reverse transcribed from extracted RNA served as the sequencing template. TCRdb's copy holds only in-frame clones and misses some; the assay was immunoSEQ multiplex PCR. The sample comprises over 120,000 clones, roughly 53% of which are singletons, and roughly 6.7% rests with the top ten. The sample consisted of CD4+ T cells sorted from blood, taken at week 0. These receptors originate from a human donor with alopecia areata.

Only a few counts were recorded for this clone. The chain recombines TRBV6-5 with TRBJ1-1; D unclear. The CDR3 is made up of 14 amino acids. V shed 6 bases and J shed 4 bases, with 15 bases lying between them. From germline, CDR1 is MNHEY and CDR2 SVGAGI. The CDR3 DNA reads as TGTGCCAGCAGGCCCGGGCCTTTGAGCACTGAAGCTTTCTTT. Translating it yields CASRPGPLSTEAFF.

This sequence joins TRBV4-2 and TRBJ2-1; D is possibly TRBD2 (5 bases). The V end was cut by 3 bases, the J end by 7 bases, with 10 bases between. There are 13 residues in the CDR3. CDR1 is LGHNA, CDR2 YNFKEQ, per germline. CDR3: CASSQVARNEQFF. The CDR3, as DNA: TGTGCCAGCAGCCAGGTAGCGAGGAATGAGCAGTTCTTC.

As to this clone: Distinct nucleotide sequences in the sample also encode this CDR3. V and J are TRBV7-9 and TRBJ1-1; tentatively, D is TRBD1 (6 bases). This CDR3 contains 13 residues. V lost 2 bases to trimming and J lost 5 bases, with 9 bases between them. CDR1 and CDR2 (germline): SEHNR, FQNEAQ (reference sequence). The CDR3 DNA sequence: TGTGCCAGCAGCTTAAAGGGGGAAACTGAAGCTTTCTTT. Translating it yields CASSLKGETEAFF.

This chain uses TRBV6-6 with TRBJ2-3; 8 bases fit TRBD2. Germline CDR1 reads MNHNY; CDR2 reads SVGAGI (reference sequence). The CDR3 spans 16 residues. V was pared by 5 bases and J by 5 bases, with 12 bases of the junction left unmatched. The CDR3 loop is CASSARLATGGDTQYF. DNA for the CDR3: TGTGCCAGCAGTGCCAGACTAGCGACCGGCGGAGATACGCAGTATTTT.

This clone was picked up a small number of times. The CDR3 DNA sequence: TGTGCCAGCAGCCAAGGATCAGGGGGAGGCAATCAGCCCCAGCATTTT. Translation gives CASSQGSGGGNQPQHF. The chain is built from TRBV4-2 and TRBJ1-5; TRBD1 matches 7 bases. Germline trimming cut 1 base from V and 2 bases from J; bases unmatched to any gene: 5. This CDR3 spans 16 amino acids. In germline, CDR1 is LGHNA, CDR2 YNFKEQ.

The V call is TRBV2, the J call TRBJ1-6; D possibly corresponds to TRBD1 (6 bases). Trimming took 4 bases from V and 6 from J, leaving 13 bases between them. This CDR3 is 15 amino acids long. CDR1 SNHLY and CDR2 FYNNEI come from the germline V gene. This CDR3 is CASSVQGLGNSPLHF. In nucleotides, the CDR3 is TGTGCCAGCAGTGTTCAGGGGTTGGGTAATTCACCCCTCCACTTT.

This chain uses TRBV6-5 with TRBJ2-1; TRBD2 matches 9 bases. The V and J ends lost 7 bases and 0 bases, in that order; junction bases with no gene match: 4. This CDR3 contains 15 residues. Looked up from germline, CDR1 is MNHEY and CDR2 is SVGAGI. The CDR3 spells CASTRGGASYNEQFF. The CDR3 DNA is TGTGCCAGCACCCGCGGGGGGGCCTCCTACAATGAGCAGTTCTTC.

The CDR3 protein is CSSRTAKNIQYF. In DNA form, the CDR3 reads TGCAGCTCGAGGACAGCCAAAAACATTCAGTACTTC. The V call is TRBV29-1, the J call TRBJ2-4; D not certain. V was trimmed by 8 bases and J by 0 bases, leaving 8 bases between them. In germline, CDR1 is SQVTM, CDR2 ANQGSEA. The CDR3 has 12 amino acids. Using reference TRBV29-1 and TRBJ2-4 for the parts outside the CDR3, the full variable domain is SAVISQKPSRDICQRGTSLTIQCQVDSQVTMMFWYRQQPGQSLTLIATANQGSEATYESGFVIDKFPISRPNLTFSTLTVSNMSPEDSSIYLCSSRTAKNIQYFGAGTRLSVL.

The chain links TRBV2 to TRBJ1-1, with D perhaps TRBD1 (6 bases). Deletions cut 10 bases from V and 1 base from J, with 10 bases between. This CDR3 has 12 amino acids. Germline loops: CDR1 SNHLY, CDR2 FYNNEI. CDR3 sequence: CATMTGNTEAFF. CDR3 nucleotides: TGTGCCACGATGACAGGGAACACTGAAGCTTTCTTT.

This clone was seen once. The chain recombines TRBV14 with TRBJ2-5; no reliable D call. CDR1 and CDR2 (germline): SGHDN, FVKESK. The CDR3 is 12 residues long. V lost 1 base, J lost 4 bases, and 4 bases lay in between. The CDR3 reads CASSQGLETQYF. CDR3 DNA: TGTGCCAGCAGCCAAGGTTTAGAGACCCAGTACTTC.

V gene TRBV10-2 combines with J gene TRBJ1-2; the match to TRBD1 covers 7 bases. This CDR3 is 14 amino acids long. J gave up 3 bases and V 5 bases, and 6 bases lay outside the gene matches. Germline V gene sequence: CDR1 WSHSY, CDR2 SAAADI. The DNA for the CDR3 is TGCGCCAGCAGTCCGGGACAGATATACTATGGCTACACCTTC. This sequence encodes CASSPGQIYYGYTF.

J is TRBJ1-1 and V is TRBV2; perhaps TRBD1 as D (5 bases). Trimming removed 9 bases from V and 1 base from J, with 12 bases in between. Germline V gene lookup returns CDR1 SNHLY and CDR2 FYNNEI. CDR3 length equals 13 residues. This chain's CDR3 is CASKQAPNTEAFF. CDR3 nucleotides: TGTGCCAGTAAACAGGCTCCGAACACTGAAGCTTTCTTT.

The table lists this clone with a few counts. The chain combines TRBV10-3 with TRBJ2-1; 7 bases are shared with TRBD2. CDR1 is ENHRY and CDR2 is SYGVKD in the germline V gene. The CDR3 totals 15 residues. J was trimmed by 1 base and V by 3 bases; bases with no gene match: 3. The CDR3 loop is CAISDRGGSYNEQFF. In nucleotides, the CDR3 is TGTGCCATCAGTGATCGCGGGGGTTCCTACAATGAGCAGTTCTTC.

The chain has TRBV2 and TRBJ2-1; D is ambiguous. The V gene's germline CDR1 is SNHLY and CDR2 FYNNEI. Trimming shortened V by 5 bases and J by 10 bases, and 15 bases separated the two germline ends. The CDR3 has 13 residues. Here the CDR3 reads CASSWDNLREQFF. The CDR3 DNA sequence: TGTGCCAGCAGTTGGGATAACCTTAGGGAGCAGTTCTTC.

V gene TRBV7-2 combines with J gene TRBJ2-1; 7 nucleotides line up with TRBD1. V dropped 2 bases and J dropped 6; count of bases not matched to a gene: 7. Germline CDR1 reads SGHTA; CDR2 reads FQGNSA. The CDR3 is 15 amino acids. CDR3 sequence reads: CASSLSLAGGNEQFF. The CDR3 coding sequence is TGTGCCAGCAGCTTATCCCTAGCAGGGGGCAATGAGCAGTTCTTC.

The chain couples TRBV11-2 to TRBJ2-7, with D maybe TRBD2 (6 bases). CDR3 size: 17 residues. Germline loops: CDR1 SGHAT, CDR2 FQNNGV. Trimming left V 2 bases short and J 1 base short, with 18 bases between. Here the CDR3 reads CASSLTDTGTVSYEQYF. The CDR3 nucleotides are TGTGCCAGCAGCTTAACTGATACCGGGACTGTATCCTACGAGCAGTACTTC.

The V gene is TRBV5-4, the J gene TRBJ2-3, with D possibly matching TRBD2 (5 bases). The CDR3 has 15 residues. V was shortened by 4 bases and J by 0 bases, with 12 bases between the two germline ends. The V gene's germline CDR1 is SGHNT and CDR2 YYREEE (reference sequence). The CDR3, as DNA: TGTGCCAGCAGCCTGGAGGACTTCAGCACAGATACGCAGTATTTT. Its protein product is CASSLEDFSTDTQYF.

This sequence joins TRBV6-5 and TRBJ2-7; 9 bases agree with TRBD1. Germline CDR1 MNHEY, CDR2 SVGAGI. Trimming cost V 0 bases and J 5 bases; bases outside gene matches: 5. There are 15 residues in the CDR3. The DNA of the CDR3 is TGTGCCAGCAGTTACTCCGGGACAGGGATTGACGAGCAGTACTTC. Encoded protein: CASSYSGTGIDEQYF.

This clone was detected a few times. This specimen includes other DNA sequences encoding the same CDR3. The CDR3 DNA reads as TGTGCCTGGAGTGCACAGGGGAACACTGAAGCTTTCTTT. It yields the protein CAWSAQGNTEAFF. V gene TRBV30 combines with J gene TRBJ1-1, with D possibly TRBD1 on 6 matching bases. CDR3 length: 13 residues. The V gene lost 1 base and the J gene lost 1 base, with 7 bases spanning the gap. Germline V CDR1 and CDR2: GTSNPN, SVGIG (reference sequence).

The V gene is TRBV30, the J gene TRBJ1-5; D ambiguous. The CDR3 extends over 15 amino acids. V lost 3 bases to trimming and J lost 4 bases, with 16 bases between them. Germline V gives CDR1 GTSNPN, CDR2 SVGIG (reference sequence). CDR3 amino acids: CAWSVGGLANQPQHF. The CDR3 nucleotides read TGTGCCTGGAGCGTGGGCGGGTTAGCTAATCAGCCCCAGCATTTT.